These T cell receptor beta chains were read from a single sample in a study of T cell responses to AZD1222 COVID-19 vaccine. Sequencing was performed with immunoSEQ multiplex PCR; in TCRdb, only in-frame clones are kept and a portion is missing. The profile shows about 120,000 clones, approximately 89% of them singletons. Sample: peripheral blood, taken 28 days after the second AZD1222 dose. Receptors were obtained from an adult who received the AZD1222 COVID-19 vaccine. Each CDR3 is given with its conserved first and last residue. A D gene is named only where the DNA matches it firmly. Size is stated for part of the rows, as once, few or many counts, or as a class when the clone is expanded.

j_gene | abundance | d_gene | v_gene | CDR3aa | CDR3nt
TRBJ1-5 | - | - | TRBV19 | CASSLGQRYSNQPQHF | TGTGCCAGTAGTCTCGGACAGCGATATAGCAATCAGCCCCAGCATTTT
TRBJ1-1 | - | - | TRBV18 | CASSPDNSRVNTEAFF | TGTGCCAGCTCACCAGATAATAGCAGGGTGAACACTGAAGCTTTCTTT
TRBJ2-6 | - | - | TRBV4-3 | CASSQVDPGRYLGSGANVLTF | TGCGCCAGCAGCCAAGTTGATCCCGGGCGGTACCTCGGCTCTGGGGCCAACGTCCTGACTTTC
TRBJ1-3 | few | - | TRBV6-1 | CASSERGETGNTIYF | TGTGCCAGCAGTGAACGGGGGGAAACTGGAAACACCATATATTTT
TRBJ1-5 | - | TRBD1 | TRBV7-8 | CASSRDSLGLPQHF | TGTGCCAGCAGCCGGGACAGCCTCGGACTGCCCCAGCATTTT
TRBJ1-5 | - | - | TRBV10-3 | CAISESQYIGNQPQHF | TGTGCCATCAGTGAGTCGCAGTATATAGGCAATCAGCCCCAGCATTTT
TRBJ1-6 | - | - | TRBV6-5 | CASTRMSDYNSPLHF | TGTGCCAGCACCCGAATGTCAGACTATAATTCACCCCTCCACTTT
TRBJ1-1 | - | - | TRBV4-3 | CASSQDQGFGEAFF | TGCGCCAGCAGCCAAGACCAGGGGTTCGGTGAAGCTTTCTTT
TRBJ2-2 | - | - | TRBV2 | CASMRGTNTGELFF | TGTGCCAGCATGAGGGGGACTAACACCGGGGAGCTGTTTTTT
TRBJ1-3 | - | - | TRBV15 | CATSRGSSGNTIYF | TGTGCCACCAGCAGAGGGAGCTCTGGAAACACCATATATTTT
TRBJ2-5 | - | TRBD1 | TRBV4-3 | CASSPDYRGQETQYF | TGCGCCAGCAGCCCAGACTACAGGGGGCAAGAGACCCAGTACTTC
TRBJ1-5 | - | TRBD1 | TRBV5-1 | CASSPGTGGVNQPQHF | TGCGCCAGCAGCCCCGGGACAGGGGGGGTAAATCAGCCCCAGCATTTT
TRBJ1-1 | - | - | TRBV19 | CASSMWWTTNTEAFF | TGTGCCAGTAGTATGTGGTGGACAACTAACACTGAAGCTTTCTTT
TRBJ2-7 | - | - | TRBV3-1/TRBV3-2 | CASSPRYEQYF | TGTGCCAGCAGCCCCCGTTACGAGCAGTACTTC
TRBJ2-7 | once | TRBD2 | TRBV19 | CASSISGGFYEQYF | TGTGCCAGTAGCATTAGCGGGGGGTTCTACGAGCAGTACTTC
TRBJ2-7 | - | - | TRBV5-1 | CASSLVPETYEQYF | TGCGCCAGCAGCTTGGTTCCAGAGACCTACGAGCAGTACTTC
TRBJ1-5 | - | TRBD1 | TRBV5-1 | CASSLGDRGNNQPQHF | TGCGCCAGCAGCTTGGGTGACAGGGGAAATAATCAGCCCCAGCATTTT
TRBJ1-6 | few | - | TRBV12-3/TRBV12-4 | CASTAVASPLHF | TGTGCCAGCACCGCAGTGGCTTCACCCCTCCACTTT
TRBJ1-3 | - | - | TRBV3-1/TRBV3-2 | CASSQGRTEGNTIYF | TGTGCCAGCAGCCAAGGGAGGACCGAAGGAAACACCATATATTTT
TRBJ1-1 | - | - | TRBV6-2/TRBV6-3 | CASSYRPITEAFF | TGTGCCAGCAGTTATCGGCCGATCACTGAAGCTTTCTTT
TRBJ1-1 | - | - | TRBV4-1 | CASSRDSAGNTEAFF | TGCGCCAGCAGCCGCGACAGCGCTGGGAACACTGAAGCTTTCTTT
TRBJ2-7 | - | - | TRBV5-6 | CASSFGTYEQYF | TGTGCCAGCAGCTTCGGCACCTACGAGCAGTACTTC
TRBJ1-4 | - | - | TRBV3-1/TRBV3-2 | CASSQDAQANEKLFF | TGTGCCAGCAGCCAAGATGCCCAGGCTAATGAAAAACTGTTTTTT
TRBJ2-1 | - | TRBD2 | TRBV28 | CASSLGAGGGEQFF | TGTGCCAGCAGTTTAGGTGCAGGCGGGGGTGAGCAGTTCTTC
TRBJ1-2 | - | - | TRBV18 | CASSPPGFYGYTF | TGTGCCAGCTCACCTCCCGGGTTCTATGGCTACACCTTC
TRBJ2-1 | - | TRBD1 | TRBV9 | CASSVSQGAINEQFF | TGTGCCAGCAGCGTAAGCCAGGGGGCGATCAATGAGCAGTTCTTC
TRBJ1-2 | - | TRBD1 | TRBV6-6 | CASSSPGGIYGYTF | TGTGCCAGCAGTTCGCCAGGGGGCATCTATGGCTACACCTTC
TRBJ1-1 | - | - | TRBV19 | CASNMRGQTEAFF | TGTGCCAGTAATATGCGGGGGCAGACTGAAGCTTTCTTT
TRBJ1-5 | - | - | TRBV29-1 | CSETQYQPQHF | TGCAGCGAAACACAATATCAGCCCCAGCATTTT
TRBJ1-2 | - | - | TRBV10-1 | CASSESEFYGYTF | TGCGCCAGCAGTGAGTCGGAGTTCTATGGCTACACCTTC
TRBJ2-3 | - | TRBD2 | TRBV9 | CASSGGLAGGPTDTQYF | TGTGCCAGCAGCGGTGGACTAGCGGGGGGTCCGACAGATACGCAGTATTTT
TRBJ1-2 | - | - | TRBV21-1 | CASRHRGRSGYTF | TGTGCCAGCAGGCACAGGGGGCGTTCTGGCTACACCTTC
TRBJ2-5 | once | - | TRBV18 | CASSPRQQETQYF | TGTGCCAGCTCACCACGCCAGCAAGAGACCCAGTACTTC
TRBJ2-1 | - | TRBD1 | TRBV3-1/TRBV3-2 | CASSQEGQPYSYNEQFF | TGTGCCAGCAGCCAAGAGGGACAGCCTTACTCCTACAATGAGCAGTTCTTC
TRBJ1-6 | - | - | TRBV27 | CASTSLGDNSALHF | TGTGCCAGCACCAGTTTGGGTGATAATTCGGCCCTCCACTTT
TRBJ2-5 | few | - | TRBV4-1 | CASSQDSRPARETQYF | TGCGCCAGCAGCCAAGATAGCCGCCCCGCCCGGGAGACCCAGTACTTC
TRBJ2-2 | - | - | TRBV28 | CASSFSNTGELFF | TGTGCCAGCAGTTTTTCGAACACCGGGGAGCTGTTTTTT
TRBJ1-1 | - | - | TRBV5-1 | CASATGTGPNMNTEAFF | TGCGCCAGCGCCACCGGGACGGGACCAAACATGAACACTGAAGCTTTCTTT
TRBJ2-6 | - | - | TRBV11-2 | CASSSAVWGESSGANVLTF | TGTGCCAGCAGTTCTGCAGTTTGGGGCGAAAGCTCTGGGGCCAACGTCCTGACTTTC
TRBJ1-6 | - | - | TRBV6-5 | CASIPRYGNSPLHF | TGTGCCAGCATTCCTAGGTACGGAAATTCACCCCTCCACTTT
TRBJ2-7 | - | TRBD1 | TRBV11-2 | CASSRQGYEQYF | TGTGCCAGCAGCCGACAGGGCTACGAGCAGTACTTC
TRBJ1-2 | - | - | TRBV7-9 | CAGEQEDYGYTF | TGTGCCGGTGAGCAGGAGGACTATGGCTACACCTTC
TRBJ1-6 | - | TRBD1 | TRBV28 | CASSPGQGSYNSPLHF | TGTGCCAGCAGTCCCGGACAGGGGTCCTATAATTCACCCCTCCACTTT
TRBJ1-5 | - | - | TRBV15 | CATSNKIGQLGQPQHF | TGTGCCACCAGCAACAAAATTGGGCAACTTGGGCAGCCCCAGCATTTT
TRBJ1-1 | - | - | TRBV2 | CASSSIQGNTEAFF | TGTGCCAGCAGTTCCATTCAGGGGAACACTGAAGCTTTCTTT
TRBJ1-1 | - | - | TRBV9 | CASSSLQGGTEAFF | TGTGCCAGCAGCTCACTTCAGGGTGGCACTGAAGCTTTCTTT
TRBJ2-2 | - | TRBD1 | TRBV6-8 | CASSHRDRDRTGELFF | TGTGCCAGCAGCCACCGGGACAGGGATCGAACCGGGGAGCTGTTTTTT
TRBJ2-7 | - | - | TRBV4-3 | CASSQDVTSYYEQYF | TGCGCCAGCAGCCAAGATGTGACAAGTTACTACGAGCAGTACTTC
TRBJ1-1 | - | - | TRBV5-1 | CASSLRTVGTEAFF | TGCGCCAGCAGCTTGCGGACAGTAGGCACTGAAGCTTTCTTT
TRBJ1-3 | - | - | TRBV13 | CASSLYGPGNTIYF | TGTGCCAGCAGCCTCTACGGTCCTGGAAACACCATATATTTT
TRBJ2-3 | - | TRBD1 | TRBV9 | CASSLDRERSTDTQYF | TGTGCCAGCAGCCTCGACAGGGAGCGGTCCACAGATACGCAGTATTTT
TRBJ1-5 | - | TRBD1 | TRBV10-3 | CAISDGQGGNQPQHF | TGTGCCATCAGCGACGGACAGGGGGGCAATCAGCCCCAGCATTTT